These T cell receptor beta chains were read from a single sample in a study of T cells after yellow fever vaccination. TCRdb processed the 5' RACE reads anew with MiXCR; each CDR3 protein has one entry. Here the sample spans about 96,000 distinct CDR3 sequences, 8% to 10% being singletons. The sequences come from CD8+ T cells not binding an NS4B(214-222) dextramer, sorted from PBMCs, collected more than 14 days after the first yellow fever vaccination. These receptors came from a young man who received the YFV17D yellow fever vaccine. Both conserved end residues are part of each CDR3. Each record gives: J gene, V gene, clone size, D gene, CDR3 protein, CDR3 DNA. A D gene is named only where the DNA matches it firmly. The size of a clone is reported for some rows only, either as once, few or many, or as a class for expanded clones.

TRBJ2-5 | TRBV12-3/TRBV12-4 | once | TRBD2 | CASSHGLAVAKETQYF | TGTGCCAGCAGTCACGGACTAGCGGTGGCGAAAGAGACCCAGTACTTC
TRBJ1-1 | TRBV19 | NA | NA | CASSIIGAEAFF | TGTGCCAGTAGTATAATCGGGGCTGAAGCTTTCTTT
TRBJ1-4 | TRBV30 | few | NA | CAWSSGTFEKLFF | TGTGCCTGGAGTTCTGGGACCTTTGAAAAACTGTTTTTT
TRBJ2-7 | TRBV12-3/TRBV12-4 | few | TRBD2 | CASSGTSGGPSSYEQYF | TGTGCCAGCAGCGGGACTAGCGGGGGGCCGTCATCCTACGAGCAGTACTTC
TRBJ1-1 | TRBV6-5 | NA | NA | CASSYGWGTEAFF | TGTGCCAGCAGTTACGGGTGGGGCACTGAAGCTTTCTTT
TRBJ2-1 | TRBV3-1 | NA | TRBD1 | CASSPRDRGLYNEQFF | TGTGCCAGCAGCCCCCGCGACAGGGGGCTTTACAATGAGCAGTTCTTC
TRBJ2-5 | TRBV15 | NA | NA | CATKAGGETQYF | TGTGCCACCAAGGCAGGGGGGGAGACCCAGTACTTC
TRBJ2-3 | TRBV29-1 | few | NA | CSARGGATDTQYF | TGCAGCGCCCGTGGGGGAGCCACAGATACGCAGTATTTT
TRBJ2-5 | TRBV7-8 | many | NA | CASSQWGRGIETQYF | TGTGCCAGCAGCCAATGGGGTAGGGGGATAGAGACCCAGTACTTC
TRBJ2-6 | TRBV12-3/TRBV12-4 | NA | TRBD1 | CASSDRINSGANVLTF | TGTGCTTCCTCGGACAGGATAAACTCTGGGGCCAACGTCCTGACTTTC
TRBJ1-2 | TRBV3-1 | NA | NA | CASSQDPPGTFANYGYTF | TGTGCCAGCAGCCAAGACCCGCCCGGCACCTTCGCAAACTATGGCTACACCTTC
TRBJ1-1 | TRBV15 | NA | NA | CATRSGGDTEAFF | TGTGCCACCAGGTCGGGGGGGGACACTGAAGCTTTCTTT
TRBJ2-5 | TRBV15 | NA | NA | CATSREDQETQYF | TGTGCCACCAGCAGAGAGGACCAAGAGACCCAGTACTTC
TRBJ2-2 | TRBV9 | few | NA | CASGDGELFF | TGTGCCAGCGGGGACGGGGAGCTGTTTTTT
TRBJ2-1 | TRBV19 | few | TRBD2 | CASSIVGTSGGNNEQFF | TGTGCCAGTAGTATAGTTGGGACTAGCGGGGGGAATAATGAGCAGTTCTTC
TRBJ2-2 | TRBV7-7 | many | TRBD2 | CASSLAGSENTGELFF | TGTGCTAGCAGCTTAGCGGGGTCAGAGAACACCGGGGAGCTGTTTTTT
TRBJ2-7 | TRBV4-1 | NA | NA | CASSRAPSSYEQYF | TGCGCCAGCAGCCGCGCCCCGAGCAGCTACGAGCAGTACTTC
TRBJ2-2 | TRBV12-3/TRBV12-4 | many | NA | CASSLVGANGELFF | TGTGCCAGCAGTTTAGTGGGGGCTAACGGGGAGCTGTTTTTT
TRBJ2-7 | TRBV4-1 | NA | NA | CASSQEQGRYEQYF | TGCGCCAGCAGCCAAGAACAGGGACGTTACGAGCAGTACTTC
TRBJ2-7 | TRBV29-1 | NA | NA | CSVEDSGLGYEQYF | TGCAGCGTTGAAGATTCAGGGCTTGGCTACGAGCAGTACTTC
TRBJ1-4 | TRBV4-1 | NA | NA | CASSQERGVGEKLFF | TGCGCCAGCAGCCAAGAAAGGGGGGTTGGTGAAAAACTGTTTTTT
TRBJ2-2 | TRBV4-1 | NA | TRBD2 | CASSSKSILAGGRVTGELFF | TGCGCCAGCAGCTCGAAGAGTATTCTAGCGGGGGGGCGGGTTACCGGGGAGCTGTTTTTT
TRBJ2-1 | TRBV12-3/TRBV12-4 | few | TRBD2 | CASSPLRGLAGVQQFF | TGTGCCAGCAGTCCGCTACGGGGACTAGCGGGGGTTCAGCAGTTCTTC
TRBJ2-3 | TRBV4-1 | NA | NA | CASSQGFREGTDTQYF | TGCGCCAGCAGCCAAGGCTTCAGGGAAGGCACAGATACGCAGTATTTT
TRBJ2-5 | TRBV10-3 | few | TRBD1 | CAISESRTGPTPGETQYF | TGTGCCATCAGTGAGTCCCGGACAGGGCCCACCCCAGGGGAGACCCAGTACTTC
TRBJ2-1 | TRBV7-9 | few | TRBD1 | CASSPGTDRGYNEQFF | TGTGCCAGCAGCCCCGGAACGGACAGGGGTTACAATGAGCAGTTCTTC
TRBJ2-2 | TRBV10-3 | NA | NA | CAIKNRVAGELFF | TGTGCCATTAAAAACAGGGTGGCCGGGGAGCTGTTTTTT
TRBJ1-1 | TRBV11-2 | few | NA | CASSLEGNTEAFF | TGTGCCAGCAGCTTGGAGGGGAACACTGAAGCTTTCTTT
TRBJ2-4 | TRBV6-5 | few | NA | CASSYQAGLAKNIQYF | TGTGCCAGCAGTTACCAGGCGGGGCTAGCCAAAAACATTCAGTACTTC
TRBJ2-2 | TRBV9 | many | NA | CASSVGSSPGELFF | TGTGCCAGCAGCGTAGGGAGCAGTCCCGGGGAGCTGTTTTTT
TRBJ2-2 | TRBV28 | NA | TRBD1 | CASSLAPGTGIFARTGELFF | TGTGCCAGCAGTTTAGCACCCGGGACAGGGATATTTGCGCGCACCGGGGAGCTGTTTTTT
TRBJ1-1 | TRBV3-1 | NA | NA | CASSHWDKEAFF | TGTGCCAGCAGCCACTGGGACAAGGAAGCTTTCTTT
TRBJ1-5 | TRBV4-1 | NA | NA | CASSSGRHCFSNQPQHF | TGTGCCAGCAGCTCCGGGCGACACTGCTTTAGCAATCAGCCCCAGCATTTT
TRBJ2-3 | TRBV12-3/TRBV12-4 | NA | NA | CASSFGRAQYF | TGTGCCAGCAGTTTTGGAAGGGCGCAGTATTTT
TRBJ1-1 | TRBV19 | NA | NA | CASSIDPELNTEAFF | TGTGCCAGTAGTATAGATCCAGAATTGAACACTGAAGCTTTCTTT
TRBJ2-1 | TRBV4-3 | NA | TRBD1 | CASSHRDRGLHEQFF | TGCGCCAGCAGCCATCGGGACAGGGGTCTCCATGAGCAGTTCTTC
TRBJ2-1 | TRBV19 | NA | NA | CASGGLLSSYNEQFF | TGTGCCAGTGGGGGACTTTTGAGCTCCTACAATGAGCAGTTCTTC